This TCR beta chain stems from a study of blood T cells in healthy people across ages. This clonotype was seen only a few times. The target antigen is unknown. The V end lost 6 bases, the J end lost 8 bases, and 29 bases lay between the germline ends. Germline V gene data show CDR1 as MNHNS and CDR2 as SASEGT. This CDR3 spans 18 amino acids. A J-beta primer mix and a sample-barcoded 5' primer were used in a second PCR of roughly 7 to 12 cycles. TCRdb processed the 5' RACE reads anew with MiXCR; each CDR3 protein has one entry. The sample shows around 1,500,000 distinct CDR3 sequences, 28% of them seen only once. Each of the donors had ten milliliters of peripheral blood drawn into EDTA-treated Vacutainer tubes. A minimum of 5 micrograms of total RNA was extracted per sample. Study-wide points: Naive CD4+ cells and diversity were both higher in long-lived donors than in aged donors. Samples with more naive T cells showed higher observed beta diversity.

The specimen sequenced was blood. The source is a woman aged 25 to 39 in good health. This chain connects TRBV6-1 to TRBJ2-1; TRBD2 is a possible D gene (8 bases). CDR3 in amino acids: CASRPGLGQSSGQDEQFF. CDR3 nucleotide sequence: TGTGCCAGCAGGCCGGGCCTGGGACAGTCTAGCGGGCAAGATGAGCAGTTCTTC.